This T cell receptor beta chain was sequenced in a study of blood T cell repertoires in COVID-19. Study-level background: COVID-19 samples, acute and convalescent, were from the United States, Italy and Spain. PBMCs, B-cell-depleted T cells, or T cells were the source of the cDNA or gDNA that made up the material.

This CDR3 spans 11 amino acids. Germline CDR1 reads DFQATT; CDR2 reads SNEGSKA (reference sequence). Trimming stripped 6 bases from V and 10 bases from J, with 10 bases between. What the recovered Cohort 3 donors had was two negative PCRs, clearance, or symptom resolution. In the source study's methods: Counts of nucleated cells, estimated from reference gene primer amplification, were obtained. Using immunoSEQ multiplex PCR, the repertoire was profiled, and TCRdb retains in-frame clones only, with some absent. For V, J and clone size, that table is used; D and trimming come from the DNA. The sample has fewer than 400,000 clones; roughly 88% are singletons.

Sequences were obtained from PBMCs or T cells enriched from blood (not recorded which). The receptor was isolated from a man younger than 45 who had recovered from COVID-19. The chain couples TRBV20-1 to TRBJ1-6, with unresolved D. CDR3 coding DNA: TGCAGTGCCCGCGGTGGCTCACCCCTCCACTTT. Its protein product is CSARGGSPLHF.